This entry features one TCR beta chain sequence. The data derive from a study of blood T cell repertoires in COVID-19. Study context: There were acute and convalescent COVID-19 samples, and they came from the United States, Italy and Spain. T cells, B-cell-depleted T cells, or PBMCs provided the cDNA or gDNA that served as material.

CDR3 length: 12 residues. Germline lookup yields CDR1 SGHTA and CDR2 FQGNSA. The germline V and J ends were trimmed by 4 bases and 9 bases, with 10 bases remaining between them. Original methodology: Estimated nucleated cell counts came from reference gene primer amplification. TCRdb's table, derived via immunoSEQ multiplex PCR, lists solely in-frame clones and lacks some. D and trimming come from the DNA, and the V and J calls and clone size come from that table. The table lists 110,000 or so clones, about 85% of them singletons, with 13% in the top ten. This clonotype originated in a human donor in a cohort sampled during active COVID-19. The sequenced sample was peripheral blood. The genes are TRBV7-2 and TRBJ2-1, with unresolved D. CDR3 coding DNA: TGTGCCAGCAGCTGGGCTCTCACTGAGCAGTTCTTC. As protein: CASSWALTEQFF.